Below are 22 T cell receptor beta chains sequenced from a single sample in a study of blood T cell repertoires in COVID-19. Sequenced by immunoSEQ multiplex PCR; TCRdb stores in-frame clones only, minus some. The sample has about 230,000 clones, over 80% seen once; the top ten hold about 2.5%. Sequencing was carried out using peripheral blood. These TCRs come from a man aged 25-45 years with COVID-19, enrolled during active disease.

This clone was detected a few times. The rearrangement joins TRBV6-5 to TRBJ2-7; TRBD2 might be the D (6 bases). V lost 6 bases to trimming and J lost 2 bases, with 17 bases between them. The CDR3 spans 15 residues. Germline lookup yields CDR1 MNHEY and CDR2 SVGAGI. The CDR3 loop reads CASRRGGLTAYEQYF. CDR3 DNA: TGTGCCAGCAGGCGGGGAGGCCTCACAGCCTACGAGCAGTACTTC.

V and J are TRBV6-1 and TRBJ2-2; 7 bases map to TRBD1. The germline V gene encodes CDR1 MNHNS and CDR2 SASEGT. The CDR3 consists of 17 residues. V gave up 2 bases and J gave up 0 bases; unmatched junction bases: 6. CDR3 sequence reads: CASSETAGTANTGELFF. Written as DNA, the CDR3 is TGTGCCAGCAGTGAAACCGCCGGGACAGCGAACACCGGGGAGCTGTTTTTT.

This clone was seen only once. This chain links TRBV5-4 with TRBJ2-1; the match to TRBD2 covers 8 bases. In germline, CDR1 is SGHNT, CDR2 YYREEE (reference sequence). The CDR3 spans 16 residues. The V and J ends lost 0 bases and 3 bases, in that order; junction bases with no gene match: 5. CDR3 region: CASSLDQRGSYNEQFF. In DNA, the CDR3 is TGTGCCAGCAGCTTGGACCAGCGGGGGAGCTACAATGAGCAGTTCTTC.

The chain links TRBV6-6 to TRBJ1-1; no firm D call. The germline V gene encodes CDR1 MNHNY and CDR2 SVGAGI (reference sequence). V lost 6 bases, J lost 4 bases, and 9 bases lay in between. The CDR3 extends over 12 amino acids. The CDR3 loop reads CASRYGPTEAFF. The CDR3 bases are TGTGCCAGCAGGTATGGGCCCACTGAAGCTTTCTTT.

This chain links TRBV4-3 with TRBJ1-2; 7 bases align to TRBD1. The germline V gene has CDR1 LGHNA and CDR2 YSLEER. The CDR3 has 15 amino acids. The V segment lost 6 bases and the J segment 4 bases; nucleotides outside the gene matches: 11. The CDR3 reads CASSPRGLIGYGYTF. CDR3 DNA: TGCGCCAGCAGTCCAAGGGGGCTCATTGGCTATGGCTACACCTTC.

The chain has TRBV18 and TRBJ1-3, with 7 bases that match TRBD1. Germline V gives CDR1 KGHSH, CDR2 LQKENI. This CDR3 contains 15 residues. The trim removed 4 bases at V and 4 bases at J, leaving 7 bases unmatched. The chain's CDR3 is CASSLTGNPGNTIYF. The CDR3 bases are TGTGCCAGCTCACTGACAGGGAATCCAGGAAACACCATATATTTT.

V is TRBV30 and J is TRBJ1-2, with D maybe TRBD1 (5 bases). V gave up 3 bases and J gave up 5 bases, with 25 bases separating them. Germline V CDR1 and CDR2: GTSNPN, SVGIG (reference sequence). The CDR3 spans 17 residues. CDR3 sequence: CAWRLGKTGITPYGYTF. The CDR3 DNA sequence: TGTGCCTGGAGGTTGGGGAAAACAGGCATTACCCCATATGGCTACACCTTC.

To note about this clone: A junction boundary mismatches the germline segment, possibly from a read error. V is TRBV6-5 and J is TRBJ1-2; 8 nucleotides match TRBD1. Looked up from germline, CDR1 is MNHEY and CDR2 is SVGAGI. The CDR3 sequence is 13 residues long. The CDR3 region is CACRGPFNYGYTF. The CDR3 nucleotides read TGTGCCTGCAGGGGGCCATTTAACTATGGCTACACCTTC.

The J gene is TRBJ1-5, the V gene TRBV6-6; TRBD1 matches at 11 bases. Trimming took 3 bases from V and 5 from J; bases not matched to a gene: 6. CDR3 length: 16 residues. Germline V gene sequence: CDR1 MNHNY, CDR2 SVGAGI (reference sequence). CDR3 sequence: CASSYTGTGGDQPQHF. The CDR3 region has the DNA TGTGCCAGCAGTTATACCGGGACAGGGGGGGATCAGCCCCAGCATTTT.

This clone has just one count. The V gene is TRBV27, the J gene TRBJ2-1; D not certain. Germline V gene lookup returns CDR1 MNHEY and CDR2 SMNVEV (reference sequence). The V gene lost 5 bases and the J gene lost 2 bases, with 16 bases spanning the gap. CDR3 size: 16 residues. The CDR3 DNA follows: TGTGCCAGCAGTCCCATCTACCTACTCACCTACAATGAGCAGTTCTTC. Translated, it gives CASSPIYLLTYNEQFF.

This clone was seen only a few times. This CDR3 reads CASSATYGTSGGAYTQYF. In nucleotides, the CDR3 is TGTGCCAGCAGTGCAACTTACGGGACTAGCGGGGGGGCCTACACGCAGTATTTT. This chain uses TRBV27 with TRBJ2-3; TRBD2 matches 16 bases. The germline V gene encodes CDR1 MNHEY and CDR2 SMNVEV (reference sequence). The CDR3 is 18 residues long. Trimming took 5 bases from V and 9 from J; bases not matched to a gene: 14.

CDR3 in DNA: TGTGCCAGCAGTAAGAGGGCCAATCCCTACGAGCAGTACTTC. Protein product: CASSKRANPYEQYF. V is TRBV6-5 and J is TRBJ2-7, with D maybe TRBD2 (5 bases). This CDR3 is built from 14 residues. The ends were cut back, 5 bases at V and 2 bases at J, with 13 bases in the middle. Germline lookup yields CDR1 MNHEY and CDR2 SVGAGI.

Only one count was recorded for this clone. This chain joins TRBV7-6 and TRBJ1-3, with D possibly being TRBD1 (5 bases). CDR1 and CDR2 (germline): SGHVS, FNYEAQ. Between the trimmed V and J ends, which lost 2 bases and 1 base, there was a span of 12 bases. The CDR3 length is 16 residues. CDR3 loop: CASSLQRGGSGNTIYF. The CDR3 coding sequence is TGTGCCAGCAGCTTACAAAGGGGCGGTTCTGGAAACACCATATATTTT.

The chain has TRBV7-3 and TRBJ2-2, with TRBD2 matching 8 bases. J lost 7 bases, V lost 8 bases, and 12 bases had no gene match. CDR3 size: 15 residues. The V gene's germline CDR1 is SGHTA and CDR2 FQGTGA. CDR3 residues: CASQNSGSSVGELFF. In nucleotides, the CDR3 is TGTGCCAGCCAGAACAGCGGGAGTTCGGTCGGGGAGCTGTTTTTT.

V is TRBV3-1 (or the pseudogene TRBV3-2) and J is TRBJ1-2, with D possibly matching TRBD1 (6 bases). Germline CDR1 and CDR2: LGHDT and YNNKEL (reference sequence). V lost 1 base and J 7 bases, leaving 19 bases between the germline ends. This CDR3 is 16 amino acids long. CDR3 region: CASSQAKYRVGSGYTF. The CDR3 DNA reads as TGTGCCAGCAGCCAAGCGAAGTACAGGGTAGGCTCTGGCTACACCTTC.

This clone was counted between two and nine times. This sequence joins TRBV6-5 and TRBJ2-7; TRBD2 is a possible D gene (5 bases). Germline loops: CDR1 MNHEY, CDR2 SVGAGI. The V end was cut by 5 bases, the J end by 3 bases, with 11 bases between. This CDR3 has 13 residues. For the CDR3, the DNA is TGTGCCAGCAGTCGGGATCCGGACTACGAGCAGTACTTC. It specifies CASSRDPDYEQYF.

The chain joins TRBV5-4 to TRBJ1-2; no definite D call. Germline V gene lookup returns CDR1 SGHNT and CDR2 YYREEE (reference sequence). V lost 1 base and J lost 0, with 7 bases in between. The CDR3 runs to 14 residues. CDR3 loop: CASSLPGSNYGYTF. The CDR3 coding sequence is TGTGCCAGCAGCTTGCCCGGGTCTAACTATGGCTACACCTTC.

The rearrangement joins TRBV7-2 to TRBJ2-3, with 15 nucleotides matching TRBD2. V gave up 3 bases and J gave up 1 base; unmatched junction bases: 5. Germline V lookup: CDR1 SGHTA, CDR2 FQGNSA. The CDR3 extends over 18 amino acids. For the CDR3, the DNA is TGTGCCAGCAGCTTGCCTGGACTAGCGGGAGGGGGCACAGATACGCAGTATTTT. Amino acid sequence: CASSLPGLAGGGTDTQYF.

The CDR3 DNA follows: TGTGCCTGGACCCTTGGCGGTTTACGCTCTGGAAACACCATATATTTT. It codes for CAWTLGGLRSGNTIYF. The V call is TRBV30, the J call TRBJ1-3; unclear D gene. V was trimmed by 4 bases and J by 0 bases, leaving 16 bases between them. This CDR3 has 16 amino acids. The germline V gene has CDR1 GTSNPN and CDR2 SVGIG (reference sequence). Full variable domain (rest looked up from reference TRBV30 and TRBJ1-3): SQTIHQWPATLVQPVGSPLSLECTVEGTSNPNLYWYRQAAGRGLQLLFYSVGIGQISSEVPQNLSASRPQDRQFILSSKKLLLSDSGFYLCAWTLGGLRSGNTIYFGEGSWLTVV.

This chain joins TRBV7-9 and TRBJ2-3; D is undetermined. Per the germline V gene, CDR1 is SEHNR and CDR2 is FQNEAQ (reference sequence). Trimming removed 5 bases from V and 0 bases from J, with 6 bases in between. This CDR3 spans 13 amino acids. The DNA of the CDR3 is TGTGCCAGCAGCAAATCTAGCACAGATACGCAGTATTTT. Translating gives CASSKSSTDTQYF.

The chain uses TRBV7-8 and TRBJ1-2; 7 bases align to TRBD1. Trimming removed 2 bases from V and 4 bases from J; junction bases left unmatched: 10. CDR1 SGHVS and CDR2 FQNEAQ come from the germline V gene. This CDR3 spans 16 amino acids. CDR3 sequence reads: CASSLRPTGDVYGYTF. As DNA, the CDR3 is TGTGCCAGCAGCTTACGGCCCACAGGGGATGTCTATGGCTACACCTTC.

This chain uses TRBV2 with TRBJ2-7; TRBD2 is a possible D gene (6 bases). The V gene lost 7 bases and the J gene lost 3 bases, with 19 bases spanning the gap. The germline V gene encodes CDR1 SNHLY and CDR2 FYNNEI. This CDR3 spans 15 amino acids. CDR3 loop: CASKMDGGQNYEQYF. DNA for the CDR3: TGTGCCAGCAAGATGGACGGAGGGCAAAACTACGAGCAGTACTTC.